This is a list of T cell receptor beta chains from one sample in a study of CD8+ T cells in alopecia areata. Method: immunoSEQ multiplex PCR; TCRdb's copy keeps in-frame clones and lacks some. This repertoire shows 180,000 or so clones, roughly 70% found once; its top ten account for more than 9.5%. This specimen consisted of CD8+ T cells sorted from blood, obtained at week 0. The receptor set was obtained from a human donor with alopecia areata. Both conserved end residues are part of each CDR3. A D gene is named only where the DNA matches it firmly. Clone size is not always given. Where it is, it says once, few, many or a class for expanded clones.

>.|few|TRBJ2-5|TRBV13
CASSFRRDSKETQYF
TGTGCCAGCAGCTTCCGGCGGGATTCCAAAGAGACCCAGTACTTC
>TRBD2|.|TRBJ2-3|TRBV7-9
CASSSLAGVADTQYF
TGTGCCAGCAGCTCGCTAGCGGGAGTGGCAGATACGCAGTATTTT
>.|.|TRBJ2-1|TRBV29-1
CSVPASSYNEQFF
TGCAGCGTTCCAGCGAGCTCCTACAATGAGCAGTTCTTC
>TRBD1|.|TRBJ2-7|TRBV15
CATSGYRDGQGQQYF
TGTGCCACCAGCGGGTACCGGGACGGACAGGGGCAGCAGTACTTC
>.|.|TRBJ1-5|TRBV9
CASSVGGSNQPQHF
TGTGCCAGCAGCGTAGGAGGTAGCAATCAGCCCCAGCATTTT
>TRBD2|.|TRBJ2-7|TRBV7-9
CASSPPASGGPPYEQYF
TGTGCCAGCAGCCCTCCCGCTAGCGGGGGGCCCCCCTACGAGCAGTACTTC
>TRBD2|.|TRBJ2-7|TRBV13
CASSSRGRGYEQYF
TGTGCCAGCAGCTCCCGGGGGAGGGGCTACGAGCAGTACTTC
>.|few|TRBJ1-1|TRBV27
CASSLWQDNTEAFF
TGTGCCAGCAGTTTGTGGCAGGACAACACTGAAGCTTTCTTT
>.|.|TRBJ1-5|TRBV5-6
CASSLAGWGLSNQPQHF
TGTGCCAGCAGCTTGGCTGGGTGGGGACTAAGCAATCAGCCCCAGCATTTT
>TRBD1|.|TRBJ1-2|TRBV2
CASSAPGTAYTF
TGTGCCAGCAGTGCCCCCGGGACAGCCTACACCTTC
>.|.|TRBJ2-3|TRBV13
CASSLGTLGATDTQYF
TGTGCCAGCAGCTTAGGTACCCTCGGGGCGACAGATACGCAGTATTTT
>.|few|TRBJ1-1|TRBV5-5
CASSLFWENTEAFF
TGTGCCAGCAGCTTGTTTTGGGAAAATACTGAAGCTTTCTTT
>.|.|TRBJ2-1|TRBV29-1
CSPGGSNEQFF
TGCAGCCCCGGGGGTAGCAATGAGCAGTTCTTC
>.|.|TRBJ1-2|TRBV27
CASSQIPGAKGYTF
TGTGCCAGCAGTCAAATCCCGGGGGCTAAGGGCTACACCTTC
>TRBD2|.|TRBJ2-1|TRBV4-2
CASGTGGSYNEQFF
TGTGCCAGCGGAACGGGGGGCTCCTACAATGAGCAGTTCTTC
>TRBD2|.|TRBJ2-5|TRBV6-5
CASREAGGRETQYF
TGTGCCAGCAGGGAAGCGGGGGGGCGAGAGACCCAGTACTTC
>.|.|TRBJ1-1|TRBV29-1
CSILSGTPEAFF
TGCAGCATCCTTTCCGGGACACCTGAAGCTTTCTTT
>.|once|TRBJ2-2|TRBV4-1
CASSQSGGVNTGELFF
TGCGCCAGCAGCCAATCCGGGGGAGTGAACACCGGGGAGCTGTTTTTT
>.|.|TRBJ2-3|TRBV7-3
CASSPLVSSTDTQYF
TGTGCCAGCAGCCCCCTAGTGTCTAGCACAGATACGCAGTATTTT
>.|.|TRBJ1-5|TRBV25-1
CASKGSGNQPQHF
TGTGCCAGCAAGGGGTCGGGCAATCAGCCCCAGCATTTT
>.|.|TRBJ1-1|TRBV6-5
CASSPDSVLGAFF
TGTGCCAGCAGTCCCGACAGCGTTCTCGGAGCTTTCTTT
>.|.|TRBJ2-5|TRBV25-1
CASSSAPGRKETQYF
TGTGCCAGCAGCTCCGCCCCGGGTCGAAAAGAGACCCAGTACTTC
>.|.|TRBJ2-4|TRBV15
CATSGQGTKNIQYF
TGTGCCACCAGCGGTCAGGGGACCAAAAACATTCAGTACTTC
>.|.|TRBJ1-2|TRBV19
CASSATQGFTYGYTF
TGTGCCAGTAGTGCTACACAGGGATTTACCTATGGCTACACCTTC
>.|.|TRBJ2-1|TRBV11-2
CASTPRSGRNEQFF
TGTGCCAGCACCCCGAGGAGCGGTCGAAATGAGCAGTTCTTC
>.|.|TRBJ2-3|TRBV27
CASRRGGDTQYF
TGTGCCAGCAGGAGGGGGGGGGATACGCAGTATTTT
>TRBD1|.|TRBJ2-6|TRBV10-3
CATETGGRSGANVLTF
TGTGCCACCGAGACAGGGGGCCGATCTGGGGCCAACGTCCTGACTTTC
>TRBD1|.|TRBJ1-1|TRBV5-1
CASSLLRGRGTEAFF
TGCGCCAGCAGCTTGTTGAGGGGGCGAGGCACTGAAGCTTTCTTT
>.|.|TRBJ2-2|TRBV13
CASSLGTANTGELFF
TGTGCCAGCAGCTTAGGGACAGCGAACACCGGGGAGCTGTTTTTT
>.|.|TRBJ2-7|TRBV7-9
CASSLGAGDEQYF
TGTGCCAGCAGCTTAGGTGCAGGGGACGAGCAGTACTTC
>.|once|TRBJ2-1|TRBV6-5
CASSSTEYNEQFF
TGTGCCAGCAGCTCCACAGAGTACAATGAGCAGTTCTTC
>.|.|TRBJ2-1|TRBV7-9
CASSPQGPGIF
TGTGCCAGCAGCCCACAGGGTCCGGGGATCTTC
>.|.|TRBJ2-5|TRBV12-5
CASGLGKETQYF
TGTGCTAGTGGTTTGGGAAAAGAGACCCAGTACTTC
>.|.|TRBJ2-3|TRBV5-6
CASSLGSSYADTQYF
TGTGCCAGCAGCTTGGGATCATCCTACGCAGATACGCAGTATTTT
>.|few|TRBJ2-3|TRBV6-5
CASSYGDTQYF
TGTGCCAGCAGTTATGGAGATACGCAGTATTTT
>.|.|TRBJ2-7|TRBV30
CAWSRQVYEQYF
TGTGCCTGGAGTAGACAGGTCTACGAGCAGTACTTC
>.|.|TRBJ2-1|TRBV2
CAEGGAGEQFF
TGTGCCGAGGGAGGCGCTGGGGAGCAGTTCTTC
>.|.|TRBJ1-1|TRBV4-2
CASSQDMGGASTEAFF
TGTGCCAGCAGCCAAGATATGGGGGGGGCTAGCACTGAAGCTTTCTTT
>.|.|TRBJ2-1|TRBV6-5
CASGLPGNEQFF
TGTGCCAGCGGGCTACCTGGTAATGAGCAGTTCTTC
>TRBD1|.|TRBJ2-7|TRBV29-1
CSVGDRDNYEQYF
TGCAGCGTGGGGGACAGGGATAACTACGAGCAGTACTTC
>.|.|TRBJ2-1|TRBV6-5
CASSPAGYEQFF
TGTGCCAGCAGCCCCGCGGGTTATGAGCAGTTCTTC
>TRBD1|once|TRBJ2-7|TRBV10-3
CAISSGTGTYEQYF
TGTGCCATCAGTTCCGGGACAGGGACATACGAGCAGTACTTC
>.|few|TRBJ2-7|TRBV29-1
CSVEGPLSYEQYF
TGCAGCGTTGAAGGGCCGCTCTCCTACGAGCAGTACTTC
>.|.|TRBJ1-2|TRBV5-4
CASSLAFYRPYGYTF
TGTGCCAGCAGCTTGGCCTTTTACAGGCCCTATGGCTACACCTTC
>TRBD1|.|TRBJ2-2|TRBV29-1
CSVIKWDRENTGELFF
TGCAGCGTTATCAAGTGGGACAGGGAAAACACCGGGGAGCTGTTTTTT
>.|.|TRBJ1-2|TRBV30
CAFEWGEGYTF
TGTGCCTTCGAGTGGGGGGAAGGCTACACCTTC
>.|few|TRBJ2-2|TRBV29-1
CSTTGSNTGELFF
TGCAGCACCACCGGGTCGAACACCGGGGAGCTGTTTTTT
>TRBD2|.|TRBJ2-3|TRBV13
CASSSAGLRGSTDTQYF
TGTGCCAGCAGCTCCGCCGGGTTGCGGGGGAGCACAGATACGCAGTATTTT
>.|.|TRBJ2-7|TRBV29-1
CSVEGRDYEQYF
TGCAGCGTTGAAGGGCGAGACTACGAGCAGTACTTC
>.|few|TRBJ2-7|TRBV5-1
CASSPDRFIYEQYF
TGCGCCAGCAGCCCGGACAGATTCATCTACGAGCAGTACTTC
>TRBD1|.|TRBJ2-7|TRBV27
CASSGDSSYEQYF
TGTGCCAGCAGTGGGGACAGCTCCTACGAGCAGTACTTC
>.|.|TRBJ2-1|TRBV2
CASRGSNEQFF
TGTGCCAGCAGGGGTAGTAATGAGCAGTTCTTC
>TRBD2|.|TRBJ2-1|TRBV4-1
CASSQPGGGASNEQFF
TGCGCCAGCAGCCAACCGGGCGGGGGGGCCAGCAATGAGCAGTTCTTC
>.|.|TRBJ2-7|TRBV30
CAWRGQGVEQYF
TGTGCCTGGAGAGGGCAGGGAGTCGAGCAGTACTTC